This TCR beta chain was sequenced during a study of T cells in Graves' hyperthyroidism and ophthalmopathy. Researchers took RNA transcripts and amplified the TCR beta CDR3 regions from them. First-round RT-PCR with HTBI primers amplified the TCR CDR3 region. Each CDR3 protein is one row after TCRdb ran MiXCR on the multiplex PCR reads. The sample has hundreds of thousands of distinct CDR3 sequences, 16% seen once; the top ten hold roughly 3%. Germline V CDR1 and CDR2: SGHVS, FQNEAQ. CDR3 length equals 14 residues. V shed 4 bases and J shed 5 bases, with 14 bases lying between them. This clonotype occurred many times.

Sequenced sample: blood. The receptor comes from a woman in her thirties or forties with Graves' ophthalmopathy. The V call is TRBV7-8, the J call TRBJ1-1; D perhaps matches TRBD1 (6 bases). CDR3 coding DNA: TGTGCCAGCAGCTACCATGAGGGGGAAACTGAAGCTTTCTTT. This codes for CASSYHEGETEAFF.